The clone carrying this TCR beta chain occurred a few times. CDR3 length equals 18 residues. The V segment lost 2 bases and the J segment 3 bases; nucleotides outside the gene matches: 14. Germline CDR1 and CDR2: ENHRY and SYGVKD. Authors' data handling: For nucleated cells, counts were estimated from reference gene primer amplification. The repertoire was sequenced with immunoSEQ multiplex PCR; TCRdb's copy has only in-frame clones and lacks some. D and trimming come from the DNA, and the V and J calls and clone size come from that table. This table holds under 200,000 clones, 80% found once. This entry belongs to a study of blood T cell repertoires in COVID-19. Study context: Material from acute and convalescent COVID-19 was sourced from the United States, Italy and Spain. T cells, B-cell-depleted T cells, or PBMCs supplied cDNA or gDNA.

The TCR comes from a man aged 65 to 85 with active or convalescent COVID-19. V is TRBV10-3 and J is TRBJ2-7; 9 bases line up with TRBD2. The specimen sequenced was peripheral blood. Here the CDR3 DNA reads TGTGCCATCAGTGAGGGGCCCAGGCTAAGCGGGGGGTACTACGAGCAGTACTTC. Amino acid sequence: CAISEGPRLSGGYYEQYF.